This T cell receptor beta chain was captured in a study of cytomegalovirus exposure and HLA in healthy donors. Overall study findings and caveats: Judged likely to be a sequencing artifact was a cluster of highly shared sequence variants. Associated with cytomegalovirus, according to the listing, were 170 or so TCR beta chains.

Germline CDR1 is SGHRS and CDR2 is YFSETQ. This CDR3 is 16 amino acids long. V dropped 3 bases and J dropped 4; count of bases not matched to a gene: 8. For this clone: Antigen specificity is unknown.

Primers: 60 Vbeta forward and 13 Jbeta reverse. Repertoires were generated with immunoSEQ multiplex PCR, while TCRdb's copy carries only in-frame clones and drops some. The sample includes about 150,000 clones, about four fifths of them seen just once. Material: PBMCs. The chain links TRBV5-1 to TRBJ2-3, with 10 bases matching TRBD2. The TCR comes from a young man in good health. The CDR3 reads CASSSSSGSASDTQYF. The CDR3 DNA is TGCGCCAGCAGCTCTTCTAGCGGGAGTGCCTCAGATACGCAGTATTTT.